The 18 T cell receptor beta chains given below trace back to one sample, sequenced in a study of CD8 T cells in Susac syndrome. RNA, at roughly 0.5 to 1 ug, was reverse transcribed with random hexamers. MiXCR, applied by TCRdb to the immunoSEQ multiplex PCR reads, yields one record per CDR3 protein. The sample holds about 300,000 distinct CDR3 sequences, roughly 85% seen once. Sequenced sample: CD8+ T cells from PBMCs. These receptors were collected from a human donor with multiple sclerosis.

The rearrangement uses TRBV12-3 or TRBV12-4 and TRBJ2-3; 7 bases agree with TRBD2. The V and J ends lost 5 bases and 2 bases, in that order; junction bases with no gene match: 10. The CDR3 spans 16 residues. The CDR3 spells CASSPPVAGLTDTQYF. The CDR3 nucleotides read TGTGCCAGCAGTCCCCCCGTAGCGGGTCTCACAGATACGCAGTATTTT.

The chain joins TRBV27 to TRBJ2-7, with TRBD1 as a possible D gene (6 bases). Per the germline V gene, CDR1 is MNHEY and CDR2 is SMNVEV (reference sequence). The CDR3 length is 14 residues. Trimming shortened V by 6 bases and J by 6 bases, and 18 bases separated the two germline ends. The CDR3 nucleotides are TGTGCCAGCAGCCTGGGGGCTAGGGGTTTCGAGCAGTACTTC. It translates to CASSLGARGFEQYF.

This sequence joins TRBV4-3 and TRBJ2-1; TRBD2 agrees at 13 bases. The CDR3 spans 15 residues. After removal of 4 bases from V and 8 bases from J, the junction contained 5 bases not matched to a gene. Germline V gene lookup returns CDR1 LGHNA and CDR2 YSLEER. The CDR3 here is CASSRGTSGMDEQFF. CDR3 nucleotides: TGCGCCAGCAGCCGGGGGACTAGCGGGATGGATGAGCAGTTCTTC.

The chain recombines TRBV6-2 or TRBV6-3 with TRBJ1-2; TRBD1 aligns across 8 bases. Germline CDR1 is MNHEY and CDR2 is SVGEGT. Trimming at V came to 2 bases and at J to 4 bases, leaving 6 bases not matched to a gene. CDR3 length: 15 amino acids. This CDR3 reads CASSYGQGHPYGYTF. The CDR3 DNA sequence: TGTGCCAGCAGTTACGGACAGGGCCATCCCTATGGCTACACCTTC.

This rearrangement joins TRBV20-1 to TRBJ2-7; possibly TRBD1 or TRBD2 for D (6 bases each). Trimming pared 5 bases from V and 2 bases from J, leaving 16 bases between. This CDR3 region has 14 residues. Germline values: CDR1 DFQATT, CDR2 SNEGSKA (reference sequence). CDR3 sequence (DNA): TGCAGTGCTCGGGTCGGGGGACAAGCCTACGAGCAGTACTTC. Its translation is CSARVGGQAYEQYF.

The genes are TRBV11-1 and TRBJ2-2; 7 nucleotides line up with TRBD1. Germline V CDR1 and CDR2: SGHAT, FQDESV (reference sequence). J gave up 4 bases and V 5 bases, and 7 bases lay outside the gene matches. This CDR3 contains 15 residues. The CDR3 region has the DNA TGTGCCAGCAGCCTTATATACAGGGGCACCGGGGAGCTGTTTTTT. Translation: CASSLIYRGTGELFF.

This rearrangement joins TRBV14 to TRBJ1-2; D gene ambiguous. Germline CDR1 reads SGHDN; CDR2 reads FVKESK. V was clipped by 1 base and J by 4 bases, with 10 bases between them. This CDR3 region has 14 residues. This CDR3 is CASSQGSPAYGYTF. CDR3 coding DNA: TGTGCCAGCAGCCAAGGAAGTCCCGCCTATGGCTACACCTTC.

The genes are TRBV30 and TRBJ2-1; D may be TRBD1 (6 bases). The germline V and J ends were trimmed by 0 bases and 8 bases, with 17 bases remaining between them. CDR3 size: 15 residues. Looked up from germline, CDR1 is GTSNPN and CDR2 is SVGIG (reference sequence). Written as DNA, the CDR3 is TGTGCCTGGAGTGTACGGGTAGCGTGGGGGCATGAGCAGTTCTTC. Translation: CAWSVRVAWGHEQFF.

This clonotype was counted between two and nine times. The chain recombines TRBV7-2 with TRBJ2-7; D may be TRBD1 or TRBD2 (5 bases each). The CDR3 extends over 13 amino acids. V was pared by 5 bases and J by 6 bases, with 14 bases between. Germline CDR1 is SGHTA and CDR2 is FQGNSA. The CDR3 sequence: CASSPEGTREQYF. The CDR3 DNA is TGTGCCAGCAGCCCCGAGGGGACCCGCGAGCAGTACTTC.

As concerns this clonotype: One junction end does not reproduce the germline sequence, and a read error may be involved. CDR3 DNA: TGTGTCAGCAGTTACGGGTATAGCAATCAGCCCCAGCATTTT. Translated: CVSSYGYSNQPQHF. This chain connects TRBV6-5 to TRBJ1-5; D not resolved. CDR3 length: 14 residues. Germline V CDR1 and CDR2: MNHEY, SVGAGI.

The rearrangement uses TRBV12-3 or TRBV12-4 and TRBJ2-2; no firm D call. This CDR3 has 12 amino acids. V was cut by 6 bases and J by 8 bases, with 10 bases left in between. The CDR3 bases are TGTGCCAGCAGCTCCCCAAGTGGGGAGCTGTTTTTT. Protein sequence: CASSSPSGELFF.

The chain links TRBV6-4 to TRBJ2-2, with D tentatively TRBD2 (7 bases). This CDR3 is 21 amino acids long. The V end lost 0 bases, the J end lost 2 bases, and 25 bases lay between the germline ends. Germline V gene lookup returns CDR1 MRHNA and CDR2 SNTAGT. The CDR3, as DNA: TGTGCCAGCAGTGACTCCCTAAGACTAGCCGGAGGGGGTCTTAACACCGGGGAGCTGTTTTTT. Translated, it gives CASSDSLRLAGGGLNTGELFF.

The V call is TRBV25-1, the J call TRBJ1-2; TRBD1 agrees at 8 bases. The CDR3 spans 15 residues. Germline lookup yields CDR1 MGHDK and CDR2 SYGVNS. V shed 4 bases and J 2 bases; nucleotides not matched to a gene: 6. The CDR3 nucleotides are TGTGCCAGCAGTGTGGGCAGGGGGCGCAACTATGGCTACACCTTC. As protein: CASSVGRGRNYGYTF.

This clonotype was seen more than once but under ten times. This chain links TRBV10-2 with TRBJ1-2, with 7 bases aligning to TRBD1. The CDR3 spans 15 residues. Germline CDR1 is WSHSY and CDR2 is SAAADI. Trimming at V came to 3 bases and at J to 7 bases, leaving 11 bases not matched to a gene. The CDR3 loop reads CASSDTGEIAAGYTF. The CDR3 DNA follows: TGCGCCAGCAGTGATACAGGGGAAATCGCGGCTGGCTACACCTTC.

This chain links TRBV15 with TRBJ2-3; possible D gene TRBD1, 5 bases. Germline V CDR1 and CDR2: LNHNV, YYDKDF (reference sequence). The CDR3 runs to 15 residues. Trimming stripped 4 bases from V and 3 bases from J, with 14 bases between. The CDR3 region has the DNA TGTGCCACCAGCATCACAGGACGGCGGACAGATACGCAGTATTTT. Translation gives CATSITGRRTDTQYF.

This chain uses TRBV4-3 with TRBJ2-7, with 9 bases aligning to TRBD2. The CDR3 consists of 16 residues. V was pared by 0 bases and J by 5 bases, with 8 bases of the junction left unmatched. The germline V gene has CDR1 LGHNA and CDR2 YSLEER. For the CDR3, the DNA is TGCGCCAGCAGCCAAGACGTAGCGGGAGCGAATGACGAGCAGTACTTC. Translation: CASSQDVAGANDEQYF.

The chain carries TRBV19 and TRBJ2-1, with no clear D. Per the germline V gene, CDR1 is LNHDA and CDR2 is SQIVND (reference sequence). The CDR3 has 14 residues. Between the trimmed V and J ends, which lost 1 base and 3 bases, there was a span of 7 bases. CDR3 in DNA: TGTGCCAGTAGTATAGGGGATTACTACAATGAGCAGTTCTTC. Protein product: CASSIGDYYNEQFF.

The chain couples TRBV5-5 to TRBJ1-1; 9 positions agree with TRBD1. Per germline, CDR1 SGHKS and CDR2 YYEKEE (reference sequence). The length of the CDR3 is 15 residues. The V and J ends lost 4 bases and 2 bases, in that order; junction bases with no gene match: 6. Here the CDR3 reads CASSAGQGRNTEAFF. CDR3 bases: TGTGCCAGCAGCGCCGGACAGGGGAGAAACACTGAAGCTTTCTTT. Variable domain in full (rest from reference TRBV5-5 and TRBJ1-1): DAGVTQSPTHLIKTRGQQVTLRCSPISGHKSVSWYQQVLGQGPQFIFQYYEKEERGRGNFPDRFSARQFPNYSSELNVNALLLGDSALYLCASSAGQGRNTEAFFGQGTRLTVV.